This is a list of T cell receptor beta chains from one sample in a study of shared clonotypes between healthy human individuals. Assay used: immunoSEQ multiplex PCR; TCRdb lists only in-frame clones, some missing. The sample contains a few million clones, more than 85% of which appear only once. Sequencing was performed on naive CD4+ T cells from PBMCs. Receptor source: a man between 18 and 35 years old in good health. Some clones in this sample may be carry-over from other donors' samples. Each CDR3 is given with its conserved first and last residue. The order of the fields is J gene, V gene, D gene, clone size, CDR3 DNA, CDR3 protein. The D gene is left open where the match is weak. Clone size is given for some rows only: seen once, a few or many times, or a class if the clone is expanded.

>TRBJ2-7|TRBV5-1|.|.
TGCGCCAGCAGCCCCGGGGACCTCTCCTACGAGCAGTACTTC
CASSPGDLSYEQYF
>TRBJ1-2|TRBV6-6|.|.
TGTGCCAGCAGTTACTCAGAAGGAAACTATGGCTACACCTTC
CASSYSEGNYGYTF
>TRBJ2-7|TRBV6-6|TRBD1|.
TGTGCCAGCTGGACAGGGGGTCCCTACGAGCAGTACTTC
CASWTGGPYEQYF
>TRBJ1-2|TRBV11-2|.|.
TGTGCCAGCAGCAACCAAGGAGCACTTAACTATGGCTACACCTTC
CASSNQGALNYGYTF
>TRBJ2-1|TRBV4-2|.|.
TGTGCCAGCAGCCAAGTTGGTAGCCCTACCCGCAATGAGCAGTTCTTC
CASSQVGSPTRNEQFF
>TRBJ2-3|TRBV4-2|.|.
TGTGCCAGCAGCCAAGTTGGCGCGGCCGGCACAGATACGCAGTATTTT
CASSQVGAAGTDTQYF
>TRBJ1-1|TRBV11-2|TRBD1|.
TGTGCCAGCAGCCCCCGGACAGGGGTGAACACTGAAGCTTTCTTT
CASSPRTGVNTEAFF
>TRBJ2-2|TRBV9|TRBD1|.
TGTGCCAGCAGCGTAGCTCAGGGGGCGAACACCGGGGAGCTGTTTTTT
CASSVAQGANTGELFF
>TRBJ1-2|TRBV19|.|few
TGTGCCAGTAGTATATGGGGGACCCCTAACTATGGCTACACCTTC
CASSIWGTPNYGYTF
>TRBJ1-2|TRBV19|.|.
TGTGCCAGTACCGTATCGGGGGCTGGCTATGGCTACACCTTC
CASTVSGAGYGYTF
>TRBJ2-7|TRBV28|TRBD2|.
TGTGCCAGCAGACCCGGGACTAGCGGAGACTACTACGAGCAGTACTTC
CASRPGTSGDYYEQYF
>TRBJ2-2|TRBV7-3|.|.
TGTGCCAGCAGCTTAACTCTTAACACCGGGGAGCTGTTTTTT
CASSLTLNTGELFF
>TRBJ2-1|TRBV27|TRBD1|once
TGTGCCAGCAGTCGCCGGACAGGGCCCAATGAGCAGTTCTTC
CASSRRTGPNEQFF
>TRBJ1-5|TRBV19|TRBD1|.
TGTGCCAGTGGTAAAACAGACAGGGGGGACAATCAGCCCCAGCATTTT
CASGKTDRGDNQPQHF
>TRBJ2-1|TRBV18|.|.
TGTGCCAGCTCACCAAACAGTCCTCTCACGTACAATGAGCAGTTCTTC
CASSPNSPLTYNEQFF
>TRBJ2-7|TRBV2|.|.
TGTGCCAGCAGTGGGACGTCAGGGGGACTCGAGCAGTACTTC
CASSGTSGGLEQYF
>TRBJ1-2|TRBV6-1|.|.
TGTGCCAGCAGTGCTTTGGCTCTGAACTATGGCTACACCTTC
CASSALALNYGYTF
>TRBJ2-2|TRBV5-1|TRBD2|.
TGCGCCAGCAGCTTTTCGGCTAGCGGGAGTACCGGGGAGCTGTTTTTT
CASSFSASGSTGELFF
>TRBJ2-5|TRBV5-1|.|.
TGCGCCAGCAGCTTGGGTTACAGCCAAGAGACCCAGTACTTC
CASSLGYSQETQYF
>TRBJ2-6|TRBV29-1|.|.
TGCAGCGTTGATGTACGGACCTCTGGGGCCAACGTCCTGACTTTC
CSVDVRTSGANVLTF